This entry describes one TCR beta chain. Antigen specificity is unknown. This entry comes from a study of cytomegalovirus exposure and HLA in healthy donors. Findings of the study overall: For TCR beta chains, V- and J-gene trimming was later linked to a missense DCLRE1C variant.

Amplification used 60 Vbeta primers and 13 Jbeta primers. Using immunoSEQ multiplex PCR, the repertoire was profiled, and TCRdb retains in-frame clones only, with some absent. The sample carries about 300,000 clones, roughly 85% recorded once. Germline trimming cut 3 bases from V and 3 bases from J; bases unmatched to any gene: 1. Germline V gives CDR1 LNHNV, CDR2 YYDKDF (reference sequence). This CDR3 is 14 amino acids long. The chain joins TRBV15 to TRBJ2-1; the match to TRBD2 covers 8 bases. The origin of this receptor is a middle-aged man in good health and CMV-seropositive. The sequenced material came from PBMCs. In DNA form, the CDR3 reads TGTGCCACCAGCAGCGGGACTAGCTACAATGAGCAGTTCTTC. Protein sequence: CATSSGTSYNEQFF.